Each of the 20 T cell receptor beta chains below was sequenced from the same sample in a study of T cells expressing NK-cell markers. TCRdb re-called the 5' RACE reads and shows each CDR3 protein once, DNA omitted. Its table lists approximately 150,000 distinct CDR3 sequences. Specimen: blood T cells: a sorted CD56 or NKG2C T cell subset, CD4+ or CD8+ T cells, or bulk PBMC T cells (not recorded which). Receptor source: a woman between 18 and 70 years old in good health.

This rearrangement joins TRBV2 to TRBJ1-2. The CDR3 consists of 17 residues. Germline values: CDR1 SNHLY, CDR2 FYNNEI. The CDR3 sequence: CASKIRGPSEDNYGYTF.

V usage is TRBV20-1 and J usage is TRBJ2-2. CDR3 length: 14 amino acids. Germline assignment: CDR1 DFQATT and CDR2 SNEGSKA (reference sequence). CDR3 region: CSARDSGYTGELFF.

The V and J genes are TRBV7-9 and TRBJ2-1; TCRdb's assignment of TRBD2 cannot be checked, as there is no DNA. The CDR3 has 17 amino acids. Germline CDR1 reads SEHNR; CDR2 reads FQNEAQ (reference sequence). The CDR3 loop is CASSIVGGTEGGNEQFF.

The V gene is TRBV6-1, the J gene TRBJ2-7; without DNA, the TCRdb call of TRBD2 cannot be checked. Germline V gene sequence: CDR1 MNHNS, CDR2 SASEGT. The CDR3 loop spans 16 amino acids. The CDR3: CASSAPSLAGGYEQYF.

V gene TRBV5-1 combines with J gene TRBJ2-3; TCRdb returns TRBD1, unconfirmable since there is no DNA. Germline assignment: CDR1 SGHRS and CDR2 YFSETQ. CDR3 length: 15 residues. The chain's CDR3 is CASSSPGRKTDTQYF.

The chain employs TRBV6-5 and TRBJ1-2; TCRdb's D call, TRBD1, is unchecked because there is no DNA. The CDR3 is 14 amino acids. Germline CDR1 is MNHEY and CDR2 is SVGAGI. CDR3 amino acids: CASSYRTGNYGYTF.

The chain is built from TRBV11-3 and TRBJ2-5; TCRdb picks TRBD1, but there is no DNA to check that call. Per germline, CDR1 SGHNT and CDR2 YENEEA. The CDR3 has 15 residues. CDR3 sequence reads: CASSLGRGVQETQYF.

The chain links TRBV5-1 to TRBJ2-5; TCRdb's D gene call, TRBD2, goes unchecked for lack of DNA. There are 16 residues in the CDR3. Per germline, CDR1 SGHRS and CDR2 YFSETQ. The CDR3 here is CASSSGLAGGGETQYF.

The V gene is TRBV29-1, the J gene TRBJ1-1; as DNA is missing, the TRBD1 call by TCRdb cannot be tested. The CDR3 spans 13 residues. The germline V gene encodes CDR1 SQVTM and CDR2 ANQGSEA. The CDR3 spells CSGGTGMNTEAFF.

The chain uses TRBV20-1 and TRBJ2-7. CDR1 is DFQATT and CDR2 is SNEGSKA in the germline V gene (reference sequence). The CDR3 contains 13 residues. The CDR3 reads CSGEHRGSYEQYF.

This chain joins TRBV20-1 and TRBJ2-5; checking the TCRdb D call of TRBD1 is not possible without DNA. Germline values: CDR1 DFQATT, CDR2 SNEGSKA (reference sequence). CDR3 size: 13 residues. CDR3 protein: CSAPYRGRKTQYF.

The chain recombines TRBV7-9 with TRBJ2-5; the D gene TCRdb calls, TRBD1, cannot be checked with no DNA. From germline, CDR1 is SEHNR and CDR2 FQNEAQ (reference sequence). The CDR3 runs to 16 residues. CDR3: CASSWGLPRYQETQYF.

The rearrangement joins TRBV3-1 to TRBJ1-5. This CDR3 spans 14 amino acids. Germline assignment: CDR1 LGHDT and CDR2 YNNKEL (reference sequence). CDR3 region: CASSQKGFGQPQHF.

This CDR3 is CASRLGRDRKGEQYF. This chain connects TRBV7-8 to TRBJ2-7; with no DNA, the TCRdb D assignment of TRBD1 cannot be verified. The CDR3 totals 15 residues. CDR1 and CDR2 (germline): SGHVS, FQNEAQ.

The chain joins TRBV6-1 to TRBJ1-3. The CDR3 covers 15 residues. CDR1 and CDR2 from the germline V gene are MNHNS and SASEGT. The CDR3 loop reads CASSSLWSSGNTIYF.

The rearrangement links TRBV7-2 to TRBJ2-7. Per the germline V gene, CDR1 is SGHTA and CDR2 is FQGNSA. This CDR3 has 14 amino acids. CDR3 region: CASSLVGSSYEQYF.

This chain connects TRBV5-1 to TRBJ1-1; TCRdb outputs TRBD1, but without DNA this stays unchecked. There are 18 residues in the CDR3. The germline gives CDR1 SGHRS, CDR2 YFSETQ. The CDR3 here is CASSYNLQTGGMNTEAFF.

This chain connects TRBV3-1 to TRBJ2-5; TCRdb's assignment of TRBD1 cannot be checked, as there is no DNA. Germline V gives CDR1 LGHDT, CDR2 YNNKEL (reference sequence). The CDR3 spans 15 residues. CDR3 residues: CATGGRGGQFKTQYF.

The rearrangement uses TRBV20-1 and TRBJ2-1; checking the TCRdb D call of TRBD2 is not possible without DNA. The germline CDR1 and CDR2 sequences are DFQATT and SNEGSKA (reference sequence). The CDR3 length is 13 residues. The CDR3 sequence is CSARGTFYNEQFF.

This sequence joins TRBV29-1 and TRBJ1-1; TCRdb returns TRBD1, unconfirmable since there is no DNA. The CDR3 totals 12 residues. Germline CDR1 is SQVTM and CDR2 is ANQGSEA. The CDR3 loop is CSVGQSNTEAFF.